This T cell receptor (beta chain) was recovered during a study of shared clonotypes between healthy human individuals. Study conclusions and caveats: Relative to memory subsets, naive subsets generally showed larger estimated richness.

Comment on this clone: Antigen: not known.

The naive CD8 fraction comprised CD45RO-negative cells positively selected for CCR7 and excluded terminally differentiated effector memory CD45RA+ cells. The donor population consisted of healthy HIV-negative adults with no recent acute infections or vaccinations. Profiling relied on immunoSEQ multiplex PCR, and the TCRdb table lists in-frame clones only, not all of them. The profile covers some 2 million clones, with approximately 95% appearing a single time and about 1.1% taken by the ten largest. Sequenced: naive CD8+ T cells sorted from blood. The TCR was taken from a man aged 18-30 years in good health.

The CDR3 sequence: CASSQESAGGYEQYF. The CDR3 DNA reads TGCGCCAGCAGCCAAGAGTCAGCGGGAGGCTACGAGCAGTACTTC. J is TRBJ2-7 and V is TRBV4-1, with 9 positions matching TRBD2. V shed 0 bases and J 3 bases; nucleotides not matched to a gene: 3. The CDR3 is made up of 15 amino acids. Germline V gives CDR1 MGHRA, CDR2 YSYEKL.